The 23 T cell receptor beta chains in this list originate from one sample, sequenced in a study of blood T cell repertoires in COVID-19. Using immunoSEQ multiplex PCR, the repertoire was profiled, and TCRdb retains in-frame clones only, with some absent. The repertoire holds some 200,000 clones, with roughly 80% as singletons. Sample: PBMCs or T cells enriched from blood (not recorded which). The receptors shown here come from a woman aged 40 to 50 with acute COVID-19.

The genes are TRBV9 and TRBJ1-1; D is undetermined. The germline V gene encodes CDR1 SGDLS and CDR2 YYNGEE. The CDR3 length is 13 residues. The germline V and J ends were trimmed by 3 bases and 2 bases, with 8 bases remaining between them. The CDR3 spells CASSGGINTEAFF. DNA of the CDR3: TGTGCCAGCAGCGGAGGGATAAACACTGAAGCTTTCTTT.

The CDR3 is CASRETSSSYNEQFF. The CDR3 nucleotides are TGTGCCAGCAGGGAAACTAGCAGCTCCTACAATGAGCAGTTCTTC. V is TRBV2 and J is TRBJ2-1, with a tentative D call TRBD2 (6 bases). Germline V gene lookup returns CDR1 SNHLY and CDR2 FYNNEI. With 6 bases removed from V and 0 bases from J, the gap between germline ends came to 12 bases. CDR3 length: 15 residues.

This clone has just a few counts. The chain employs TRBV5-4 and TRBJ2-2; perhaps TRBD1 as D (5 bases). V shed 4 bases and J shed 3 bases, with 10 bases lying between them. CDR3 length equals 14 residues. CDR1 SGHNT and CDR2 YYREEE come from the germline V gene (reference sequence). CDR3 sequence reads: CASSQGWDTGELFF. The CDR3 nucleotides read TGTGCCAGCAGCCAGGGTTGGGACACCGGGGAGCTGTTTTTT.

The rearrangement joins TRBV4-2 to TRBJ2-5; TRBD2 matches 9 bases. The CDR3 has 16 amino acids. Germline-derived CDR1 and CDR2 are LGHNA and YNFKEQ. Trimming cost V 0 bases and J 5 bases; bases outside gene matches: 7. The CDR3 sequence is CASSQDGGRAGETQYF. The CDR3 DNA reads TGTGCCAGCAGCCAAGATGGCGGGAGGGCCGGCGAGACCCAGTACTTC.

In its sample, this clone was seen once. The V gene is TRBV2, the J gene TRBJ2-3, with 10 bases aligning to TRBD1. The CDR3 spans 12 residues. Germline lookup yields CDR1 SNHLY and CDR2 FYNNEI. V dropped 8 bases and J dropped 4; count of bases not matched to a gene: 0. This chain's CDR3 is CASGTGADTQYF. CDR3 sequence (DNA): TGTGCCAGCGGGACAGGGGCAGATACGCAGTATTTT.

For the CDR3, the DNA is TGTGCCAGCTCACTGGGACAGACCACAGATACGCAGTATTTT. It yields the protein CASSLGQTTDTQYF. The chain joins TRBV18 to TRBJ2-3, with 7 bases identical to TRBD1. Germline loops: CDR1 KGHSH, CDR2 LQKENI. V shed 4 bases and J 2 bases; nucleotides not matched to a gene: 3. CDR3 length: 14 amino acids.

J is TRBJ1-4 and V is TRBV2; a possible D gene is TRBD1 (6 bases). The CDR3 is made up of 17 amino acids. The germline gives CDR1 SNHLY, CDR2 FYNNEI. Trimming stripped 6 bases from V and 6 bases from J, with 23 bases between. The CDR3 sequence: CASSERQAVGGDEKLFF. Written as DNA, the CDR3 is TGTGCCAGCAGCGAGCGACAGGCGGTTGGCGGTGATGAAAAACTGTTTTTT.

This sequence joins TRBV10-1 and TRBJ1-3; D remains unclear. The germline gives CDR1 WNHNN, CDR2 SYGVQD (reference sequence). Trimming took off 4 bases at V and 0 bases at J, with 7 bases between the two ends. The CDR3 consists of 14 residues. CDR3 DNA sequence: TGCGCCAGCAGTGCAGATTCCTCTGGAAACACCATATATTTT. The encoded protein is CASSADSSGNTIYF.

The chain joins TRBV5-5 to TRBJ1-5, with 7 nucleotides matching TRBD1. The V gene's germline CDR1 is SGHKS and CDR2 YYEKEE (reference sequence). V lost 4 bases and J lost 0; bases outside the gene matches: 7. The CDR3 loop spans 16 amino acids. Written as DNA, the CDR3 is TGTGCCAGCAGCCACGGGACAGTGAATAGCAATCAGCCCCAGCATTTT. Encoded protein: CASSHGTVNSNQPQHF.

This clone has more than one count but fewer than ten. The genes are TRBV6-5 and TRBJ1-1, with D maybe TRBD1 (5 bases). Germline V CDR1 and CDR2: MNHEY, SVGAGI. Deletions cut 2 bases from V and 1 base from J, with 8 bases between. The CDR3 runs 14 residues. CDR3 nucleotide sequence: TGTGCCAGCAGTTACAGACAGACGAACACTGAAGCTTTCTTT. The encoded protein is CASSYRQTNTEAFF.

The chain has TRBV29-1 and TRBJ2-7; perhaps TRBD2 as D (5 bases). CDR3 length: 14 residues. Germline assignment: CDR1 SQVTM and CDR2 ANQGSEA. The ends were cut back, 4 bases at V and 4 bases at J, with 17 bases in the middle. Here the CDR3 reads CSVVSMSGSYEQYF. Written as DNA, the CDR3 is TGCAGCGTTGTCTCCATGAGCGGTTCTTACGAGCAGTACTTC.

The chain has TRBV7-2 and TRBJ2-2, with 9 bases lining up with TRBD1. The V segment lost 8 bases and the J segment 2 bases; nucleotides outside the gene matches: 9. Per germline, CDR1 SGHTA and CDR2 FQGNSA. This CDR3 region has 16 residues. CDR3 nucleotides: TGTGCCAGCTTAAAACAGGGGGCGCTCAACACCGGGGAGCTGTTTTTT. Amino acid sequence: CASLKQGALNTGELFF.

This chain connects TRBV9 to TRBJ2-2; TRBD1 matches at 8 bases. Trimming at V came to 3 bases and at J to 2 bases, leaving 6 bases not matched to a gene. Germline V gene lookup returns CDR1 SGDLS and CDR2 YYNGEE. The CDR3 has 16 residues. For the CDR3, the DNA is TGTGCCAGCAGCGCGACCGACAGGGGCAACACCGGGGAGCTGTTTTTT. Translated, it gives CASSATDRGNTGELFF.

The rearrangement joins TRBV6-2 or TRBV6-3 to TRBJ2-5; 8 bases line up with TRBD2. Germline CDR1 MNHEY, CDR2 SVGEGT. V shed 5 bases, J shed 5 bases, and the junction held 7 bases outside the gene matches. This CDR3 has 14 amino acids. CDR3 bases: TGTGCCAGCAGTCTACTAGCGGAGGGGGAGACCCAGTACTTC. This sequence encodes CASSLLAEGETQYF.

The chain combines TRBV5-4 with TRBJ2-5, with a possible D match to TRBD1 (6 bases). The germline V gene has CDR1 SGHNT and CDR2 YYREEE (reference sequence). This CDR3 is 12 amino acids long. With 0 bases removed from V and 10 bases from J, the gap between germline ends came to 10 bases. The CDR3 protein is CASSLDRVGQYF. The CDR3 DNA follows: TGTGCCAGCAGCTTGGACAGGGTAGGCCAGTACTTC.

The J gene is TRBJ2-5, the V gene TRBV7-9; TRBD1 matches 8 bases. The CDR3 runs 12 residues. V was pared by 11 bases and J by 5 bases, with 7 bases of the junction left unmatched. Germline CDR1 reads SEHNR; CDR2 reads FQNEAQ (reference sequence). As DNA, the CDR3 is TGTGCCGGATCTCGGACAGGGGAGACCCAGTACTTC. Protein product: CAGSRTGETQYF.

V gene TRBV27 combines with J gene TRBJ1-1; D is perhaps TRBD1 (6 bases). Trimming stripped 4 bases from V and 5 bases from J, with 11 bases between. This CDR3 has 13 residues. CDR1 and CDR2 (germline): MNHEY, SMNVEV (reference sequence). CDR3 nucleotides: TGTGCCAGCAGTTCCCGGACAGTAACTGAAGCTTTCTTT. Its protein is CASSSRTVTEAFF.

V and J are TRBV6-1 and TRBJ1-1; D possibly corresponds to TRBD1 (6 bases). The CDR3 runs 16 residues. V was clipped by 4 bases and J by 6 bases, with 21 bases between them. Germline V gene data show CDR1 as MNHNS and CDR2 as SASEGT. This CDR3 is CASSGNNRQVRAEAFF. As DNA, the CDR3 is TGTGCCAGCAGTGGGAATAATAGACAGGTCAGAGCTGAAGCTTTCTTT.

This chain uses TRBV5-1 with TRBJ2-5, with D possibly being TRBD1 (6 bases). Germline lookup yields CDR1 SGHRS and CDR2 YFSETQ. Trimming cost V 7 bases and J 6 bases, with 13 bases left between them. CDR3 length: 12 residues. The CDR3 region is CASSIQGQTQYF. The CDR3 DNA sequence: TGCGCCAGCTCTATTCAGGGGCAGACCCAGTACTTC.

The CDR3 DNA follows: TGTGCCAGCAGGGCAGCTTCGGAGGTTGGCTACACCTTC. As protein: CASRAASEVGYTF. The chain combines TRBV27 with TRBJ1-2; unclear D gene. The CDR3 extends over 13 amino acids. In germline, CDR1 is MNHEY, CDR2 SMNVEV (reference sequence). Trimming left V 6 bases short and J 7 bases short, with 15 bases between.

This chain links TRBV5-4 with TRBJ2-3; D is perhaps TRBD2 (7 bases). The CDR3 contains 14 residues. In germline, CDR1 is SGHNT, CDR2 YYREEE (reference sequence). CDR3 sequence: CTYLGGGTSDTQYF. The CDR3 DNA is TGTACTTACCTAGGGGGGGGAACATCAGATACGCAGTATTTT.

The rearrangement uses TRBV2 and TRBJ1-6; 8 positions agree with TRBD1. This CDR3 is built from 14 residues. Germline CDR1 reads SNHLY; CDR2 reads FYNNEI. Trimming cost V 8 bases and J 6 bases; bases outside gene matches: 6. The CDR3 DNA reads TGTGCCAGCTCCCAGACAGGGGTTAATTCACCCCTCCACTTT. Its protein is CASSQTGVNSPLHF.

The gene calls are TRBV6-4 and TRBJ1-2; a weak D match, TRBD1 (5 bases). This CDR3 has 14 amino acids. V lost 6 bases and J lost 7, with 18 bases in between. The germline CDR1 and CDR2 sequences are MRHNA and SNTAGT. The DNA for the CDR3 is TGTGCCAGCAGAGGTCCAGGGTCAGCACTTGGCTACACCTTC. Translated, it gives CASRGPGSALGYTF.